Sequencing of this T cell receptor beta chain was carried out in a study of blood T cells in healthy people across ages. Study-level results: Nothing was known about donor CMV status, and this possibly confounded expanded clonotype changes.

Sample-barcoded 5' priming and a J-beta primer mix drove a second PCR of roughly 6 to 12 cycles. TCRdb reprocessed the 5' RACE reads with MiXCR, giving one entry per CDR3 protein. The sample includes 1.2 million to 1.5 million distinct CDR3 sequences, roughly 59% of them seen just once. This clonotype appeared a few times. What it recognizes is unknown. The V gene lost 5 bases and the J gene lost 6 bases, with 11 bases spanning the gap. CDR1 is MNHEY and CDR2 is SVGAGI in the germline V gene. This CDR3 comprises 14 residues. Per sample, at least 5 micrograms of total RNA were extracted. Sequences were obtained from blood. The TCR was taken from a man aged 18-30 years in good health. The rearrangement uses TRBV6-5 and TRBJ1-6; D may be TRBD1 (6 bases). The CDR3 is CASSPQGSNSPLHF. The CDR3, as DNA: TGTGCCAGCAGTCCACAGGGTTCTAATTCACCCCTCCACTTT.